Described below is a single T cell receptor (beta chain) sequence and its context. Its antigen is unknown. The data belong to a study of cytomegalovirus exposure and HLA in healthy donors. Broader study findings: Being indistinguishable, some V segments were excluded, TRBV6-2 and TRBV6-3 among them. Analysis was performed later, and it showed HLA-associated TCR beta chains to be more clonally expanded than equally common others. Only CMV serostatus was available as immune exposure information. For TCR beta chains, V- and J-gene trimming was later linked to a missense DCLRE1C variant.

PCR involved 60 Vbeta and 13 Jbeta primers. Assay used: immunoSEQ multiplex PCR; TCRdb lists only in-frame clones, some missing. In the table there are roughly 150,000 clones, 73% of which are singletons. The CDR3 has 17 amino acids. Trimming took 5 bases from V and 2 from J, leaving 19 bases between them. Germline CDR1 is MDHEN and CDR2 is SYDVKM. V and J are TRBV28 and TRBJ1-5; unclear D gene. This receptor was obtained from a woman under 30 in good health and CMV-seropositive. Sequencing used PBMCs. The CDR3 reads CASSDFSGQSGNQPQHF. For the CDR3, the DNA is TGTGCCAGCAGTGATTTCTCTGGGCAGAGTGGCAATCAGCCCCAGCATTTT.